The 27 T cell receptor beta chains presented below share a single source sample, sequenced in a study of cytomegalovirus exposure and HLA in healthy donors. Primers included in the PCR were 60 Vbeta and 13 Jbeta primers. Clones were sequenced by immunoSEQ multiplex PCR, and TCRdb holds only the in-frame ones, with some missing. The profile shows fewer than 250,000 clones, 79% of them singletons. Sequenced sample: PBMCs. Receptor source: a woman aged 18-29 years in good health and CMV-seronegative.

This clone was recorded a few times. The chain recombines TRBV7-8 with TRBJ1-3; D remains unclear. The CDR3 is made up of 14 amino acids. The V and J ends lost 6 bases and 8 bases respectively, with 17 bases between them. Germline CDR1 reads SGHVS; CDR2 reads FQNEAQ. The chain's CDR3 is CASSPPGLRDTIYF. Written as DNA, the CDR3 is TGTGCCAGCAGTCCCCCCGGACTTCGGGACACCATATATTTT.

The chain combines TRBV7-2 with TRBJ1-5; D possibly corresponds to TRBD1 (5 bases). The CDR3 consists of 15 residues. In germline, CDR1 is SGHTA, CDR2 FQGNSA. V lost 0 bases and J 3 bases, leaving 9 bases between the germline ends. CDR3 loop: CASSLARQLNQPQHF. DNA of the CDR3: TGTGCCAGCAGCTTAGCGCGACAGCTCAATCAGCCCCAGCATTTT. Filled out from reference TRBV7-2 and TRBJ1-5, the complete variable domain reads GAGVSQSPSNKVTEKGKDVELRCDPISGHTALYWYRQSLGQGLEFLIYFQGNSAPDKSGLPSDRFSAERTGGSVSTLTIQRTQQEDSAVYLCASSLARQLNQPQHFGDGTRLSIL.

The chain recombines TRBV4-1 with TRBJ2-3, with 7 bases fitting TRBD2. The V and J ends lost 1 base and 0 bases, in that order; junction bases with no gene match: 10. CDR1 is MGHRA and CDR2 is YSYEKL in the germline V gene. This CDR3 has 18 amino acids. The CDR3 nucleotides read TGCGCCAGCAGCCAAGTCTCCGCGGGGAGGGGAAGCACAGATACGCAGTATTTT. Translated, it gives CASSQVSAGRGSTDTQYF.

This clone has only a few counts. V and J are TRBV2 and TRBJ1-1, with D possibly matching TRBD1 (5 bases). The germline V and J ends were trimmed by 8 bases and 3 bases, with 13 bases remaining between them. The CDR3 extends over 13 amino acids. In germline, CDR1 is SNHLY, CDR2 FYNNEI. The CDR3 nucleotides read TGTGCCAGCTTTAGGGGTGGGTACACTGAAGCTTTCTTT. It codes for CASFRGGYTEAFF.

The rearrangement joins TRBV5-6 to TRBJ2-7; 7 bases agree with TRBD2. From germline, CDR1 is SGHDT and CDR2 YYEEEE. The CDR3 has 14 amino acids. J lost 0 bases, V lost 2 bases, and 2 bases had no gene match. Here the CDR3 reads CASSFSGVSYEQYF. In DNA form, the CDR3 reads TGTGCCAGCAGCTTCAGCGGGGTCTCCTACGAGCAGTACTTC.

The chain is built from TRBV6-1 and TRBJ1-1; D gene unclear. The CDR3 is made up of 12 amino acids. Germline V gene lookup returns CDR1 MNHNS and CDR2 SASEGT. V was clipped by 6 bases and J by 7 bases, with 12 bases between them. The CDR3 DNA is TGTGCCAGCAGCGGGTTAAAAATTGAAGCTTTCTTT. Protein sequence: CASSGLKIEAFF.

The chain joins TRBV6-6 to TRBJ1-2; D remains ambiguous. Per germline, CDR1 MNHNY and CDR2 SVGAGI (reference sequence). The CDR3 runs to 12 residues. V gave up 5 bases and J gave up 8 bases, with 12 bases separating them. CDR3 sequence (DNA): TGTGCCAGCAGTCAGTCCCTGGTGGGCTACACCTTC. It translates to CASSQSLVGYTF.

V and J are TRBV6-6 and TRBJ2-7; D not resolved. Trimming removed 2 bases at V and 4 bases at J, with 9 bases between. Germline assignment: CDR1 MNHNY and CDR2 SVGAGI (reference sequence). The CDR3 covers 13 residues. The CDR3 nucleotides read TGTGCCAGCAGTTACATTGGAGATTACGAGCAGTACTTC. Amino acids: CASSYIGDYEQYF.

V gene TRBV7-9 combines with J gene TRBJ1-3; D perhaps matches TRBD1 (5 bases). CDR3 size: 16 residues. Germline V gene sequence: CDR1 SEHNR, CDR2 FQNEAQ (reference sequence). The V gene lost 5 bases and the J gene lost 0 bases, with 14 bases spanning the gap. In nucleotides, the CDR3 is TGTGCCAGCAGCACCAACGACAGAGACTCTGGAAACACCATATATTTT. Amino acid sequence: CASSTNDRDSGNTIYF.

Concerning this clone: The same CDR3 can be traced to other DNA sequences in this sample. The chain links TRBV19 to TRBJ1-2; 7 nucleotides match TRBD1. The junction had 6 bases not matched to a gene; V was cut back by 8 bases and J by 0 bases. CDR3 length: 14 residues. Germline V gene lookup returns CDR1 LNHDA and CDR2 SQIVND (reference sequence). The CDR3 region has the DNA TGTGCCAGTTCAAGGGACAGAGCTAACTATGGCTACACCTTC. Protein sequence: CASSRDRANYGYTF.

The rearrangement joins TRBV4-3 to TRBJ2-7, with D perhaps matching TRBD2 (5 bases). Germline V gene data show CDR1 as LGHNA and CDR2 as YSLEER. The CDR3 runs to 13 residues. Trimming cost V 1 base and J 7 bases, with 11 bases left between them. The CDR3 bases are TGCGCCAGCAGCCAAGTTGCGACGGGAGAGCAGTACTTC. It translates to CASSQVATGEQYF.

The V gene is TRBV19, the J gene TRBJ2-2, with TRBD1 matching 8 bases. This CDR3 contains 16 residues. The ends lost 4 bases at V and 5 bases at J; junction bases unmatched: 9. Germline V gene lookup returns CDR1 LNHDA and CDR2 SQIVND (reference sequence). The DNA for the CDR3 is TGTGCCAGTAGTAGTCGGGGCAGGGGGCATACCGGGGAGCTGTTTTTT. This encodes CASSSRGRGHTGELFF.

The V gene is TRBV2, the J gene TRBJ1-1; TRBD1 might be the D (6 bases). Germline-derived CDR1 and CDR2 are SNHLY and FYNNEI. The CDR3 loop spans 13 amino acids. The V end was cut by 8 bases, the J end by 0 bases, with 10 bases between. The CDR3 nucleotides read TGTGCCAGCTCTCAGGGGCTGAACACTGAAGCTTTCTTT. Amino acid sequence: CASSQGLNTEAFF.

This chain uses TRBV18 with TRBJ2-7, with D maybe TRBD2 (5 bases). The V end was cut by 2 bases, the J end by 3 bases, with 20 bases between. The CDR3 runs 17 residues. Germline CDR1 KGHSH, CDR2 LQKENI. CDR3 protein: CASSPVYVSESGYEQYF. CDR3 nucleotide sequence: TGTGCCAGCTCACCAGTCTACGTCAGTGAAAGCGGCTACGAGCAGTACTTC.

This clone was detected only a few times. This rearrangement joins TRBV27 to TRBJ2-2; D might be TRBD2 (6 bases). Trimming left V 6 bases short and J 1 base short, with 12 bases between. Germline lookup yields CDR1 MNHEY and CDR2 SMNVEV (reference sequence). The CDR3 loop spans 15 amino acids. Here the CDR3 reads CASSPEGQNTGELFF. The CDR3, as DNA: TGTGCCAGCAGCCCGGAGGGGCAGAACACCGGGGAGCTGTTTTTT.

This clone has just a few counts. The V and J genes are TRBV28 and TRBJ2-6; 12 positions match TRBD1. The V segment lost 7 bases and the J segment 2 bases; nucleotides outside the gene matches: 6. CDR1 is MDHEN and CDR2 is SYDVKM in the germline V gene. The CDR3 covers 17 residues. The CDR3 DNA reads TGTGCCAGCAAACCGGGACAGGGGGCGGCTGGGGCCAACGTCCTGACTTTC. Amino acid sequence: CASKPGQGAAGANVLTF.

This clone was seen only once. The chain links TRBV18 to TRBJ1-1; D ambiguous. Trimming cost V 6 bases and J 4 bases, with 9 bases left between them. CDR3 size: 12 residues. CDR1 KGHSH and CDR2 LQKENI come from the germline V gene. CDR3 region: CASSQVGTEAFF. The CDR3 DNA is TGTGCCAGCTCCCAGGTTGGCACTGAAGCTTTCTTT. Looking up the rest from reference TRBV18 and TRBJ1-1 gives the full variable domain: NAGVMQNPRHLVRRRGQEARLRCSPMKGHSHVYWYRQLPEEGLKFMVYLQKENIIDESGMPKERFSAEFPKEGPSILRIQQVVRGDSAAYFCASSQVGTEAFFGQGTRLTVV.

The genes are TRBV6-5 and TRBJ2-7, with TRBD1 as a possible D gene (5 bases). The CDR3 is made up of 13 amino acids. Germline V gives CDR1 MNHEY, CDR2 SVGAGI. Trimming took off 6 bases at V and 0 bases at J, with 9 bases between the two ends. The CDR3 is CASSQTVSYEQYF. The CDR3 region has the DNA TGTGCCAGCAGCCAGACAGTCTCCTACGAGCAGTACTTC.

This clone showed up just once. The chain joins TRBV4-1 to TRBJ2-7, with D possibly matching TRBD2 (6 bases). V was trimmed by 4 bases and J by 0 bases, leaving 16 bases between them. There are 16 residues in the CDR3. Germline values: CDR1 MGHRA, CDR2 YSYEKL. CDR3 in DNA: TGCGCCAGCAGCCGAATAGGGGACGGGAGCTCCTACGAGCAGTACTTC. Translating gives CASSRIGDGSSYEQYF.

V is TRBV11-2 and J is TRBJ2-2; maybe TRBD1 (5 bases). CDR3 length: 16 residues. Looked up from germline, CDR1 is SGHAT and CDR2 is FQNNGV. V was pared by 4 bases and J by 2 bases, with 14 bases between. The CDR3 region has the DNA TGTGCCAGCAGCTCGATCGGACAAACCAACACCGGGGAGCTGTTTTTT. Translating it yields CASSSIGQTNTGELFF.

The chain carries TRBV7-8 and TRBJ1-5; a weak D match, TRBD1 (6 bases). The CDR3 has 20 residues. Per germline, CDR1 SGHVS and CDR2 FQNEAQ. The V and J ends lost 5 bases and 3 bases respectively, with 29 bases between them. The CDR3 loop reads CASSPRSRDIHLSDNQPQHF. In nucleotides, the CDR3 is TGTGCCAGCAGCCCTAGGAGCCGGGACATCCATCTATCGGACAATCAGCCCCAGCATTTT. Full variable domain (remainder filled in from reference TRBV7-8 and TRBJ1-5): GAGVSQSPRYKVAKRGQDVALRCDPISGHVSLFWYQQALGQGPEFLTYFQNEAQLDKSGLPSDRFFAERPEGSVSTLKIQRTQQEDSAVYLCASSPRSRDIHLSDNQPQHFGDGTRLSIL.

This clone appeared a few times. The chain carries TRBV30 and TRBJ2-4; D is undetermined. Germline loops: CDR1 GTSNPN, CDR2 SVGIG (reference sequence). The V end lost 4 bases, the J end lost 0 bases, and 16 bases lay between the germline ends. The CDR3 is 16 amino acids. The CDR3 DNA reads TGTGCCTGGATACCCCGGGTCTCCCTAGCCAAAAACATTCAGTACTTC. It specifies CAWIPRVSLAKNIQYF. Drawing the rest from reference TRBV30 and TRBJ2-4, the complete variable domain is SQTIHQWPATLVQPVGSPLSLECTVEGTSNPNLYWYRQAAGRGLQLLFYSVGIGQISSEVPQNLSASRPQDRQFILSSKKLLLSDSGFYLCAWIPRVSLAKNIQYFGAGTRLSVL.

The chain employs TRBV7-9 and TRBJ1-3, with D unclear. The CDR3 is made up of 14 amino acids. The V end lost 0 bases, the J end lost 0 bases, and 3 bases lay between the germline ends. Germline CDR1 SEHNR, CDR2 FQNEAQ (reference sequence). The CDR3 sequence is CASSLAASGNTIYF. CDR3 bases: TGTGCCAGCAGCTTAGCGGCCTCTGGAAACACCATATATTTT.

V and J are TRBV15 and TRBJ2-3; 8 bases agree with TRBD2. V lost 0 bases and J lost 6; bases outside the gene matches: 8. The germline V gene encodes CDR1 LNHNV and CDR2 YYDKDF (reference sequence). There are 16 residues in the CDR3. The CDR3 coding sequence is TGTGCCACCAGCAGAGATTACGGGAGGGCCCATGATACGCAGTATTTT. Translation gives CATSRDYGRAHDTQYF.

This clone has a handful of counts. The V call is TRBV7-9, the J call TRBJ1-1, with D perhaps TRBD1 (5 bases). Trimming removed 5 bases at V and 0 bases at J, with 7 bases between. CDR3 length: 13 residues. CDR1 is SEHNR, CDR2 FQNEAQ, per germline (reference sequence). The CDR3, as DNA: TGTGCCAGCAGCGTACAGGTGAACACTGAAGCTTTCTTT. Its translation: CASSVQVNTEAFF. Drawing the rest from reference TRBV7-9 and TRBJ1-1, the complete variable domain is DTGVSQNPRHKITKRGQNVTFRCDPISEHNRLYWYRQTLGQGPEFLTYFQNEAQLEKSRLLSDRFSAERPKGSFSTLEIQRTEQGDSAMYLCASSVQVNTEAFFGQGTRLTVV.

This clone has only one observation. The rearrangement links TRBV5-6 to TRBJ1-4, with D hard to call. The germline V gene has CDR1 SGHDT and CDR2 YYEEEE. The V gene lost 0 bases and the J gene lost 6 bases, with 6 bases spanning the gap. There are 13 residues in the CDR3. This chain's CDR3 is CASSLVPDEKLFF. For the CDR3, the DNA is TGTGCCAGCAGCTTGGTGCCGGATGAAAAACTGTTTTTT.

CDR3 region: CASSEYSGGADTQYF. Written as DNA, the CDR3 is TGTGCCAGCAGTGAATATAGCGGGGGGGCAGATACGCAGTATTTT. The chain employs TRBV2 and TRBJ2-3; 11 bases line up with TRBD2. CDR3 length equals 15 residues. J gave up 4 bases and V 2 bases, and 2 bases lay outside the gene matches. The germline gives CDR1 SNHLY, CDR2 FYNNEI.